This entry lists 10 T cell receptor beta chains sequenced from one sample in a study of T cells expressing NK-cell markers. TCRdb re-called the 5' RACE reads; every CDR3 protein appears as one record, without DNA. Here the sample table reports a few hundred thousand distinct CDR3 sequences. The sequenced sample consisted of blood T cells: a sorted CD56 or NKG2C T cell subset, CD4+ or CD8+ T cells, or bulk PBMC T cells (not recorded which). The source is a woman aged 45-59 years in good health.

The CDR3 region is CASARDYPPLDNEQFF. J is TRBJ2-1 and V is TRBV2; TCRdb calls TRBD2, which cannot be checked without DNA. Germline V gene sequence: CDR1 SNHLY, CDR2 FYNNEI. CDR3 length equals 16 residues.

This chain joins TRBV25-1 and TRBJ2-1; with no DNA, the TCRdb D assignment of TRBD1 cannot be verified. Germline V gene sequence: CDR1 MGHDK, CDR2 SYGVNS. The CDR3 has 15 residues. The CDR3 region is CASSGFTGGKDEQFF.

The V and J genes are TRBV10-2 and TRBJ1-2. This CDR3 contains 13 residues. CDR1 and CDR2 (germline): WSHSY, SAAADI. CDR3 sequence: CASSATATYGYTF.

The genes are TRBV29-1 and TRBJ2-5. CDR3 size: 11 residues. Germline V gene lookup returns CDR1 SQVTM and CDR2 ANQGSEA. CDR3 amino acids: CSVDRIETQYF. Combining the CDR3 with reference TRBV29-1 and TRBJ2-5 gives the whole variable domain SAVISQKPSRDICQRGTSLTIQCQVDSQVTMMFWYRQQPGQSLTLIATANQGSEATYESGFVIDKFPISRPNLTFSTLTVSNMSPEDSSIYLCSVDRIETQYFGPGTRLLVL.

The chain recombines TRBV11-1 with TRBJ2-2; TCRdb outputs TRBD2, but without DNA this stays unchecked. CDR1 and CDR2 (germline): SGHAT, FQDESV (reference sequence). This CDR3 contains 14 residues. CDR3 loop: CASSLGGDVGELFF.

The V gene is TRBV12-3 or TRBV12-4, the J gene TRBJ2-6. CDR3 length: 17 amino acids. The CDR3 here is CASSLRRPISGANVLTF.

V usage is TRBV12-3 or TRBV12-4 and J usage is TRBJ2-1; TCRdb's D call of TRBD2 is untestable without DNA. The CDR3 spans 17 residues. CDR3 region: CASSPPGWGRAVGEQFF.

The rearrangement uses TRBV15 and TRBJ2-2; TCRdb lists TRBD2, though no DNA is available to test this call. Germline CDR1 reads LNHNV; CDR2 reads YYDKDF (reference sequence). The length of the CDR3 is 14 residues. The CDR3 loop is CATSRVAGTGELFF.

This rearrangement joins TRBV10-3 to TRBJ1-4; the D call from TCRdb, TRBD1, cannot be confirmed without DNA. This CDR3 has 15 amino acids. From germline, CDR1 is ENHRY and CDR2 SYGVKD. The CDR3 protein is CAISPGLGLTEKLFF.

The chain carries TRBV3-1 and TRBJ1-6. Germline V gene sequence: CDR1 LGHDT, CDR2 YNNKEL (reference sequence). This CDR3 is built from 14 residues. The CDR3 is CASSQAVHNSPLHF.